The present TCR beta chain was sequenced within a study of CD8+ T cells in alopecia areata. In the study overall: Once tofacitinib had been taken for 6 to 18 months, 6 months off drug followed. Whole-study results and caveats: Many expanded lesional clones persisted in scalp and blood during tofacitinib.

Germline CDR1 is MNHEY and CDR2 is SMNVEV (reference sequence). There are 15 residues in the CDR3. V shed 0 bases and J 8 bases; nucleotides not matched to a gene: 5. Concerning this clone itself: Its antigen remains unidentified.

The treatment: oral pan-JAK inhibitor, 5-10 mg twice daily. cDNA reverse transcribed from extracted RNA served as the sequencing template. Clones were read by immunoSEQ multiplex PCR, and TCRdb kept only the in-frame ones, dropping some. Of 180,000 or so clones in the sample, about 55% are singletons; the top ten hold under 14%. This clonotype was sampled from a human donor with alopecia areata. The chain carries TRBV27 and TRBJ1-4; 8 nucleotides line up with TRBD1. Sequences were derived from CD8+ T cells sorted from blood, sampled at week 24, from a patient treated with tofacitinib. CDR3 in amino acids: CASSLSGQGGEKLFF. Written as DNA, the CDR3 is TGTGCCAGCAGTTTATCAGGACAGGGTGGGGAAAAACTGTTTTTT.